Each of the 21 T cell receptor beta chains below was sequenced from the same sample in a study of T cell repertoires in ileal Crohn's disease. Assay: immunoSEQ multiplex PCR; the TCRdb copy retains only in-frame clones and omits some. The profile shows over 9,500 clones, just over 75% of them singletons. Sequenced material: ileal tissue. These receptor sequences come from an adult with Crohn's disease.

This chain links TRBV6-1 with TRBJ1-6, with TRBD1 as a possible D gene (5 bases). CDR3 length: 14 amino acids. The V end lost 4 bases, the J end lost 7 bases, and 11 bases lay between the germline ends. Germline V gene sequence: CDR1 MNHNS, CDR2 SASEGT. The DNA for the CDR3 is TGTGCCAGCAGTGCCAGGGCGGAGAATTCACCCCTCCACTTT. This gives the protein CASSARAENSPLHF.

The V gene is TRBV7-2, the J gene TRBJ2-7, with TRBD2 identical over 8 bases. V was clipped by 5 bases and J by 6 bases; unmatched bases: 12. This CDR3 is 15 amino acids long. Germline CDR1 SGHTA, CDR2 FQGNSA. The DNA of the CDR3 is TGTGCCAGCAGCCCCCAAGCGGTGAGCGGGGGCGAGCAGTACTTC. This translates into CASSPQAVSGGEQYF. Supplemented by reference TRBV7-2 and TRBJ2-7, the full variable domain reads GAGVSQSPSNKVTEKGKDVELRCDPISGHTALYWYRQSLGQGLEFLIYFQGNSAPDKSGLPSDRFSAERTGGSVSTLTIQRTQQEDSAVYLCASSPQAVSGGEQYFGPGTRLTVT.

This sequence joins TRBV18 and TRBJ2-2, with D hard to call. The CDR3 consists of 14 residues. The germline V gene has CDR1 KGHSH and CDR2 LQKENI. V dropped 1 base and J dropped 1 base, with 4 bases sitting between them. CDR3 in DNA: TGTGCCAGCTCACCACGTCAGAACACCGGGGAGCTGTTTTTT. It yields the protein CASSPRQNTGELFF.

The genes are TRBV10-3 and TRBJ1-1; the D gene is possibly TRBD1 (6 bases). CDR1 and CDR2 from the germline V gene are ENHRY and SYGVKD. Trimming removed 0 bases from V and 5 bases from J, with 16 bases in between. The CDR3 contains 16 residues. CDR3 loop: CAISESGGAGVTEAFF. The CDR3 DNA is TGTGCCATCAGTGAGTCGGGGGGGGCAGGGGTGACTGAAGCTTTCTTT.

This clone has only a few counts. The DNA of the CDR3 is TGTGCCAGCAGCTTAATGGGGGCGCCCACTGAAGCTTTCTTT. Translating gives CASSLMGAPTEAFF. The chain is built from TRBV7-9 and TRBJ1-1, with D possibly matching TRBD1 (6 bases). The CDR3 loop spans 14 amino acids. V gave up 2 bases and J gave up 4 bases, with 11 bases separating them. The germline V gene has CDR1 SEHNR and CDR2 FQNEAQ (reference sequence).

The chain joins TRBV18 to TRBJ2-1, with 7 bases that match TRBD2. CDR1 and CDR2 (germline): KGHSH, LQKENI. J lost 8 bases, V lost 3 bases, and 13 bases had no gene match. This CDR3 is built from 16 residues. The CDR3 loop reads CASSPRGSGEWDEQFF. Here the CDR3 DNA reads TGTGCCAGCTCACCGCGGGGGAGCGGGGAGTGGGATGAGCAGTTCTTC.

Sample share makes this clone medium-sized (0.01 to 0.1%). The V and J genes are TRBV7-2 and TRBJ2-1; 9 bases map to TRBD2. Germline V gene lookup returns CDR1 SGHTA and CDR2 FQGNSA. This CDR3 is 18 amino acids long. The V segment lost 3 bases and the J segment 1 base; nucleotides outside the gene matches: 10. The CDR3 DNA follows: TGTGCCAGCAGCTTCAAAAGGGAGCGGGGGGCTTCCTACAATGAGCAGTTCTTC. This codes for CASSFKRERGASYNEQFF. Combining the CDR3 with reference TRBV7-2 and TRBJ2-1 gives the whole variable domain GAGVSQSPSNKVTEKGKDVELRCDPISGHTALYWYRQSLGQGLEFLIYFQGNSAPDKSGLPSDRFSAERTGGSVSTLTIQRTQQEDSAVYLCASSFKRERGASYNEQFFGPGTRLTVL.

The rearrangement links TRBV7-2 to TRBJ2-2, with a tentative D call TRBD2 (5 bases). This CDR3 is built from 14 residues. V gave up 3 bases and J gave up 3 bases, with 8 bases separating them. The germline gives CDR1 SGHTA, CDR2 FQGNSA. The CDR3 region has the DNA TGTGCCAGCAGCTTCGGCGGGTACACCGGGGAGCTGTTTTTT. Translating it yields CASSFGGYTGELFF. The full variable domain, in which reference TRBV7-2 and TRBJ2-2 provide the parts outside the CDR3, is GAGVSQSPSNKVTEKGKDVELRCDPISGHTALYWYRQSLGQGLEFLIYFQGNSAPDKSGLPSDRFSAERTGGSVSTLTIQRTQQEDSAVYLCASSFGGYTGELFFGEGSRLTVL.

The DNA for the CDR3 is TGTGCCAGCAGGGAACAGGGGGTCAAAAACATTCAGTACTTC. Its protein is CASREQGVKNIQYF. The chain carries TRBV5-4 and TRBJ2-4; 8 bases agree with TRBD1. Losses at the gene ends were 5 bases for V and 3 bases for J; bases not matched to a gene: 4. Per the germline V gene, CDR1 is SGHNT and CDR2 is YYREEE (reference sequence). This CDR3 contains 14 residues.

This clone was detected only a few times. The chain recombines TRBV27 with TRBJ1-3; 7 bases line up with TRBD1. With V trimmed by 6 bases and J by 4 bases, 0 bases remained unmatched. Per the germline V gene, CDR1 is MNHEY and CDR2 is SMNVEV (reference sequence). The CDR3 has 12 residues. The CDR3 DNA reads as TGTGCCAGCAGGACAGGGGGAAACACCATATATTTT. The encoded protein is CASRTGGNTIYF.

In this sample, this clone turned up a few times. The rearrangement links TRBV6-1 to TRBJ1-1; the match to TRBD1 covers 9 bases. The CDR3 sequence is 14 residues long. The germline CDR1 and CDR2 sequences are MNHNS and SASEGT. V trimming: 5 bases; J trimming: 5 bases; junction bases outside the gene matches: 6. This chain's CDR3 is CASSIQGARTEAFF. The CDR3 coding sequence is TGTGCCAGCAGTATACAGGGGGCGCGGACTGAAGCTTTCTTT.

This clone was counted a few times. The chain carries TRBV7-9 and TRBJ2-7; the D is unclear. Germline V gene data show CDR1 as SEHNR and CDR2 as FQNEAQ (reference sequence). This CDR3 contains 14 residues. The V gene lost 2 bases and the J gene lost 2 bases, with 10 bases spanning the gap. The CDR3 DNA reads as TGTGCCAGCAGCTTACCCCACAGTCCCTACGAGCAGTACTTC. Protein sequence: CASSLPHSPYEQYF. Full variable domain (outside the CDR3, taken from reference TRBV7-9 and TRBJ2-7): DTGVSQNPRHKITKRGQNVTFRCDPISEHNRLYWYRQTLGQGPEFLTYFQNEAQLEKSRLLSDRFSAERPKGSFSTLEIQRTEQGDSAMYLCASSLPHSPYEQYFGPGTRLTVT.

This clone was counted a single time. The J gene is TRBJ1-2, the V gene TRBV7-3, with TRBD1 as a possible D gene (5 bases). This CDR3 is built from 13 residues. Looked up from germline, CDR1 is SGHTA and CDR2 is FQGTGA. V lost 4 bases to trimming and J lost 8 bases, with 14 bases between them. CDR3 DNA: TGTGCCAGCAGCTACCGGGGGGAGGACGGCTACACCTTC. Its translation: CASSYRGEDGYTF.

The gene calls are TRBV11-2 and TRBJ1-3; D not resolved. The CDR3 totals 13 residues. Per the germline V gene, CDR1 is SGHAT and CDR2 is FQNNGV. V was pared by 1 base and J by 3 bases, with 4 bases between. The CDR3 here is CASSLASGNTIYF. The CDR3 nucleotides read TGTGCCAGCAGCTTAGCTAGTGGAAACACCATATATTTT. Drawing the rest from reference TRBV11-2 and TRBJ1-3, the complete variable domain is EAGVAQSPRYKIIEKRQSVAFWCNPISGHATLYWYQQILGQGPKLLIQFQNNGVVDDSQLPKDRFSAERLKGVDSTLKIQPAKLEDSAVYLCASSLASGNTIYFGEGSWLTVV.

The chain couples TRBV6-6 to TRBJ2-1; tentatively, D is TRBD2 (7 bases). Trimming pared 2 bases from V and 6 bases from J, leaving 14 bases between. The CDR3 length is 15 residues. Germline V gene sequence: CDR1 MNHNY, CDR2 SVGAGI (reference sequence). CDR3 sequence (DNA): TGTGCCAGCAGTTACAATCGGGGGGCCACCAATGAGCAGTTCTTC. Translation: CASSYNRGATNEQFF.

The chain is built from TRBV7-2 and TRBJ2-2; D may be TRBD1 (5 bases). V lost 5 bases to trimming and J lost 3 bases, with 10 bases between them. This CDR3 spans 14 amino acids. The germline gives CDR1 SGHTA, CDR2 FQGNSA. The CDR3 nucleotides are TGTGCCAGCAGCCCAGACAGTTACACCGGGGAGCTGTTTTTT. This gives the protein CASSPDSYTGELFF.

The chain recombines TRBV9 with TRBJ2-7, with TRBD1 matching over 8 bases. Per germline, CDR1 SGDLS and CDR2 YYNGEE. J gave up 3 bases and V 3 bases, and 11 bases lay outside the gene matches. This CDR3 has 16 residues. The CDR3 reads CASSAVGDRSVYEQYF. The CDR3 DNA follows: TGTGCCAGCAGCGCCGTAGGGGACAGGTCAGTCTACGAGCAGTACTTC.

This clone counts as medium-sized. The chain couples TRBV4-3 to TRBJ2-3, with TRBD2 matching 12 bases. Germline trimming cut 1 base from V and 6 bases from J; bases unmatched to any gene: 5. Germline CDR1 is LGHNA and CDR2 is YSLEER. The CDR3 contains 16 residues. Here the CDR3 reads CASSQGLAGARDTQYF. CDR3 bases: TGCGCCAGCAGCCAAGGACTAGCGGGGGCCAGGGATACGCAGTATTTT.

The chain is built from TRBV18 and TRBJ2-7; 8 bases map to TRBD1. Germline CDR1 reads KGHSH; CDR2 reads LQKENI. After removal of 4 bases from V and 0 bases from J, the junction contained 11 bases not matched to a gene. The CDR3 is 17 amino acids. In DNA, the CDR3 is TGTGCCAGCTCACTTGTTTTAGGGACAGGTGCCTCCTACGAGCAGTACTTC. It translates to CASSLVLGTGASYEQYF.

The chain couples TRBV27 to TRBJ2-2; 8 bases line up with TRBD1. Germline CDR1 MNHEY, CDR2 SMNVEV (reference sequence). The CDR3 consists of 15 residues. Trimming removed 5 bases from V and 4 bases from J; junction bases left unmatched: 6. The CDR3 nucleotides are TGTGCCAGCAGTCCGCAGGGGGCGGTCACCGGGGAGCTGTTTTTT. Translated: CASSPQGAVTGELFF.

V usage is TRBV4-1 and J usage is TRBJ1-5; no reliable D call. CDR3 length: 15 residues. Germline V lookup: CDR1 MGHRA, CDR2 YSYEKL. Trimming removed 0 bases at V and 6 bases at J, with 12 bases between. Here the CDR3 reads CASSQDIVSGQPQHF. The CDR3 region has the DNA TGCGCCAGCAGCCAAGATATTGTCTCAGGTCAGCCCCAGCATTTT.